The present T cell receptor beta chain was sequenced within a study of blood T cell repertoires in COVID-19. The overall study: The cDNA or gDNA used as material had been derived from T cells, B-cell-depleted T cells, or PBMCs.

The CDR3 has 14 residues. Trimming shortened V by 4 bases and J by 7 bases, and 14 bases separated the two germline ends. Germline V gene lookup returns CDR1 LGHDT and CDR2 YNNKEL (reference sequence). In the original analysis: From reference gene primer amplification, estimates of nucleated cell counts were derived. Clones were read by immunoSEQ multiplex PCR, and TCRdb kept only the in-frame ones, dropping some. V and J calls and clone size are given by that table; D and trimming were obtained from the DNA. The sample holds around 150,000 clones; around 84% are singletons and the top ten take over 2%.

V and J are TRBV3-1 (or the pseudogene TRBV3-2) and TRBJ2-1; D is perhaps TRBD1 (6 bases). The clonotype comes from a man aged 70 or older with acute or convalescent COVID-19. Sequencing was performed on peripheral blood. For the CDR3, the DNA is TGTGCCAGCAGCCTCATGGGGGCCGAGAATGAGCAGTTCTTC. It yields the protein CASSLMGAENEQFF.